The clone carrying this T cell receptor (beta chain) showed up just a few times. Its antigen is currently unknown. This entry belongs to a study of radiotherapy plus CTLA-4 blockade in lung cancer. Study observations and caveats: After radiotherapy and ipilimumab, tumor-derived clones expanded in peripheral blood.

It was focal radiation plus CTLA-4 blockade with ipilimumab that patients with chemo-refractory metastatic non-small-cell lung cancer received. Profiling relied on immunoSEQ multiplex PCR, and the TCRdb table lists in-frame clones only, not all of them. The data hold about 43,000 clones, with 60% to 70% observed a single time. CDR3 length: 17 residues. Germline CDR1 LNHDA, CDR2 SQIVND (reference sequence). Germline trimming cut 4 bases from V and 2 bases from J; bases unmatched to any gene: 9. V is TRBV19 and J is TRBJ1-5; 9 nucleotides match TRBD1. This sequence originates from a human donor with non-small cell lung cancer who had a partial response to radiotherapy plus ipilimumab. The sample was peripheral blood, taken from a patient treated with radiotherapy plus ipilimumab. Here the CDR3 reads CASSRISRDRGNQPQHF. The CDR3 coding sequence is TGTGCCAGTAGTAGAATTAGCCGGGACAGGGGCAATCAGCCCCAGCATTTT.